This TCR beta chain stems from a study of blood T cell repertoires in COVID-19. About the research overall: T cells, B-cell-depleted T cells, or PBMCs supplied cDNA or gDNA.

Authors' analysis steps: Estimation of nucleated cell counts was performed using reference gene primer amplification. Data came from immunoSEQ multiplex PCR; TCRdb stores just in-frame clones and leaves some out. The V and J calls and clone size come from that table; D and trimming were worked out from the DNA. The sample lists some 260,000 clones; 79% were seen once. Trimming took off 5 bases at V and 10 bases at J, with 9 bases between the two ends. The CDR3 is 11 residues long. Germline CDR1 and CDR2: MNHEY and SMNVEV (reference sequence). The sequence was obtained from a woman aged 40 to 50 with active or convalescent COVID-19. The chain uses TRBV27 and TRBJ2-1; D might be TRBD1 (6 bases). The sample consisted of peripheral blood. DNA for the CDR3: TGTGCCAGCAGTCATAGGGGGGAGCAGTTCTTC. Residues: CASSHRGEQFF.